A selection of T cell receptor beta chains follows, all from one sample in a study of glioma-infiltrating T cells. TCRdb used MiXCR to reprocess the multiplex PCR reads, holding one entry per CDR3 protein. The table has around 99,000 distinct CDR3 sequences, less than 30% seen once. The sequencing input was glioma tissue, nonneoplastic brain tissue, or PBMCs (not recorded which). The receptors originated from a human donor with low-grade glioma or glioblastoma, undergoing nonglioma brain surgery, or in good health (not recorded which). Both conserved end residues are part of each CDR3. D genes are given only for firm matches. Size is stated for part of the rows, as once, few or many counts, or as a class when the clone is expanded.

cdr3_aa: CASSGGQGWTEAFF; cdr3_nt: TGTGCCAGCAGTGGGGGACAAGGGTGGACTGAAGCTTTCTTT; clone_size: many; v_call: TRBV28; j_call: TRBJ1-1; d_call: .
cdr3_aa: CASSFLAGAFYEQYF; cdr3_nt: TGTGCCAGCAGCTTCCTAGCGGGGGCCTTCTACGAGCAGTACTTC; clone_size: many; v_call: TRBV2; j_call: TRBJ2-7; d_call: TRBD2
cdr3_aa: CASSGTGYQPQHF; cdr3_nt: TGCGCCAGCAGCGGGACAGGGTATCAGCCCCAGCATTTT; clone_size: many; v_call: TRBV4-1; j_call: TRBJ1-5; d_call: TRBD1
cdr3_aa: CASSFNPAGQGSVNEQFF; cdr3_nt: TGCGCCAGCAGTTTCAACCCTGCTGGACAGGGGAGCGTCAATGAGCAGTTCTTC; clone_size: many; v_call: TRBV5-1; j_call: TRBJ2-1; d_call: TRBD1
cdr3_aa: CSANPGTSDYGYTF; cdr3_nt: TGCAGTGCTAACCCCGGGACGTCGGACTATGGCTACACCTTC; clone_size: .; v_call: TRBV20-1; j_call: TRBJ1-2; d_call: .
cdr3_aa: CSASAGGEANYGYTF; cdr3_nt: TGCAGTGCTAGTGCAGGGGGAGAGGCTAACTATGGCTACACCTTC; clone_size: many; v_call: TRBV20-1; j_call: TRBJ1-2; d_call: TRBD1
cdr3_aa: CASSPRTGAGEAFF; cdr3_nt: TGTGCCAGCAGCCCACGTACGGGGGCTGGCGAAGCTTTCTTT; clone_size: many; v_call: TRBV7-3; j_call: TRBJ1-1; d_call: .
cdr3_aa: CASSLEATNEKLFF; cdr3_nt: TGCGCCAGCAGCTTGGAGGCAACTAATGAAAAACTGTTTTTT; clone_size: few; v_call: TRBV5-1; j_call: TRBJ1-4; d_call: .
cdr3_aa: CASISVSAHTEAFF; cdr3_nt: TGTGCCAGTATATCGGTGTCGGCCCACACTGAAGCTTTCTTT; clone_size: many; v_call: TRBV19; j_call: TRBJ1-1; d_call: .
cdr3_aa: CASSQDRNQETQYF; cdr3_nt: TGCGCCAGCAGCCAAGATAGGAACCAAGAGACCCAGTACTTC; clone_size: many; v_call: TRBV4-1; j_call: TRBJ2-5; d_call: .
cdr3_aa: CASSSRPDGDGYTF; cdr3_nt: TGTGCCAGCAGTTCTCGACCGGACGGGGATGGCTACACCTTC; clone_size: many; v_call: TRBV7-3; j_call: TRBJ1-2; d_call: .
cdr3_aa: CASSDSTGGDTQYF; cdr3_nt: TGTGCCAGCAGTGACTCGACAGGGGGCGATACGCAGTATTTT; clone_size: many; v_call: TRBV6-4; j_call: TRBJ2-3; d_call: TRBD1
cdr3_aa: CATSDPATTSGTVNEQFF; cdr3_nt: TGTGCCACCAGTGACCCGGCGACGACTAGCGGGACCGTCAATGAGCAGTTCTTC; clone_size: many; v_call: TRBV24-1; j_call: TRBJ2-1; d_call: TRBD2
cdr3_aa: CASSPFEASVNTEAFF; cdr3_nt: TGTGCCAGCTCACCATTTGAGGCGAGTGTGAACACTGAAGCTTTCTTT; clone_size: many; v_call: TRBV18; j_call: TRBJ1-1; d_call: .
cdr3_aa: CASSIFPLAGKYNEQFF; cdr3_nt: TGTGCCAGTAGTATATTCCCACTCGCGGGAAAGTACAATGAGCAGTTCTTC; clone_size: few; v_call: TRBV19; j_call: TRBJ2-1; d_call: .
cdr3_aa: CASARDRVSPLHF; cdr3_nt: TGCGCCAGCGCCCGGGACAGGGTATCACCCCTCCACTTT; clone_size: .; v_call: TRBV5-1; j_call: TRBJ1-6; d_call: TRBD1
cdr3_aa: CASSEFGLARNEQFF; cdr3_nt: TGTGCCAGCAGTGAATTTGGTCTAGCGAGAAATGAGCAGTTCTTC; clone_size: .; v_call: TRBV2; j_call: TRBJ2-1; d_call: .
cdr3_aa: CASSLESVRSYNEQFF; cdr3_nt: TGTGCCAGCAGCTTAGAATCGGTTCGGTCCTACAATGAGCAGTTCTTC; clone_size: many; v_call: TRBV7-9; j_call: TRBJ2-1; d_call: .